This record concerns one T cell receptor beta chain sequence. No cognate antigen has been identified for it. No base quality values were provided; no much bigger clone lies one nucleotide off. The data belong to a study of beta chain features in type 1 diabetes (dated by TCRdb to the late 2010s). Context from the whole study: Mean age, gender distribution, total cell number and subset yield were not different between patients and healthy donors. A total of some 100,000,000 sorted cells were examined across all samples, and the number of cells per subset was strongly correlated with RNA yield. In the study, recently diagnosed type 1 diabetes patients and matched healthy donors were compared on the TCRB repertoires of their sorted circulating CD4+ T cell subsets. Naive and central memory subsets were obtained from all 30 or so donors, but regulatory and stem cell-like memory subsets were isolated from only 8 patients and roughly eight healthy donors. Findings and caveats that apply to the study as a whole: Because cDNA was sequenced instead of genomic DNA, highly expressing activated cells could be over-represented, though the groups showed no difference in activation or CD3 levels. A moderate but significant shortening of TCRB CDR3 length was observed in type 1 diabetes patients in all four CD4+ subsets. Shorter templates might be favored by PCR, yet because patient and control samples were amplified and corrected together, any such skew would affect both groups equally. Fewer insertions and more nucleotide deletions at VDJ recombination sites were observed in patients with type 1 diabetes, implying thymic rearrangement abnormalities. Because small numbers of individuals were included in the HLA sub-analyses, any influence of HLA type on TCRB rearrangement was left unresolved. Naive, central memory and regulatory TCRB repertoires appeared more similar among patients than among healthy donors.

From each donor, a single peripheral blood sample of about 120 mL on average was drawn into heparinised tubes. Naive, central memory, regulatory and stem cell-like memory CD4+ T cells were sorted on a BD FACSAria II using a panel including CD45RO, CCR7, CD25, CD127, CD95 and CD27. Every sorted population had a purity above 95%. PBMCs were separated immediately by Lymphoprep density gradient centrifugation and were stained directly, without being cultured. So that batch effects would be minimized, each experiment stained and sorted samples in pairs, pairing one healthy donor with one patient. All of the isolated RNA was reverse transcribed with the High Capacity cDNA Reverse Transcription Kit, so expressed TCRB transcripts were sequenced. Naive, central memory and regulatory T cell samples underwent deep immunoSEQ sequencing, averaging about 3.57 million total reads per sample. After sorted cells were lysed in RLT buffer, RNA was extracted with DNase-treated RNeasy Micro or Mini kits, with the choice depending on cell number. To prevent cross-contamination, each cell subset was processed individually, whereas patient and healthy donor samples were processed jointly. The immunoSEQ multiplex PCR was used to amplify TCRB sequences from cDNA, generating 87-bp fragments that spanned the CDR3 region. The amplicons were sequenced using the Illumina HiSeq platform. On the authors' methods: PCR bias was corrected computationally using synthetic template baselines, and reads within Hamming distance 2 were collapsed, with unmergeable singletons discarded. By aligning reads against IMGT, V, D and J genes, CDR3 length, and insertions or deletions at six rearrangement sites were assigned. Within each subset, clonotype counts were normalized to sorted cell number, and only after that were true diversity and Gini coefficients computed with the tcR R package. Repertoire sharing was quantified using the overlap coefficient calculated on TCRB nucleotide sequences. TCRdb stores this immuneACCESS table with in-frame sequences only. Part of the clones is absent; in the studies checked, under half of the shortfall reflects unresolved V genes, and no reason is known for the rest. From that table come the V and J calls and clone size; the DNA was used to work out D and trimming. For this sample there are 300,000 to 400,000 clones; 9.6% appear just once. The top ten constitute about 0.63% of the sample.

V lost 7 bases and J lost 7 bases; the stretch between them is 17 bases long. CDR1 and CDR2 are drawn from the germline V gene: SNHLY, FYNNEI. The CDR3 holds 14 amino acids from the cysteine to the phenylalanine. Only the CDR3 part of the read is kept: 42 bases, read in frame from the first base. The specimen sequenced was central memory CD4+ T cells from blood. Recombination linked TRBV2 to TRBJ1-5, with the D gene uncertain. The TCR sequence derives from a man under 40 with type 1 diabetes. The nucleotides read TGTGCCAGCAAGTCCGGTCAGTTTAAGCAGCCCCAGCATTTT. The translation is CASKSGQFKQPQHF. The full variable domain, completed from the reference TRBV2 and TRBJ1-5 proteins outside the CDR3, reads EPEVTQTPSHQVTQMGQEVILRCVPISNHLYFYWYRQILGQKVEFLVSFYNNEISEKSEIFDDQFSVERPDGSNFTLKIRSTKLEDSAMYFCASKSGQFKQPQHFGDGTRLSIL.